Described below is a single TCR beta chain sequence and its context. Libraries were prepared by immunoSEQ multiplex PCR; TCRdb keeps only in-frame clonotypes and omits some of them. This sample has some 200,000 clones; approximately 61% occur once, and the top ten carry 8% to 13%. Germline CDR1 MNHEY, CDR2 SMNVEV (reference sequence). The junction had 12 bases not matched to a gene; V was cut back by 7 bases and J by 4 bases. There are 16 residues in the CDR3. The data originate from a study of shared clonotypes between healthy human individuals. This clonotype was obtained from a young man in good health. This sequence joins TRBV27 and TRBJ2-7, with 11 bases fitting TRBD2. Input material: memory CD4+ T cells sorted from blood. Described subset: CD45RA-negative fraction. The CDR3 is CASNRNLLAGVYEQYF. The DNA for the CDR3 is TGTGCCAGCAATAGAAACCTACTAGCGGGAGTTTACGAGCAGTACTTC.